The 23 T cell receptor beta chains below were found in one sample sequenced in a study of blood T cells in healthy people across ages. Together with a sample-barcoded 5' primer, a J-beta primer mix was included in a second PCR lasting about 7 to 11 cycles. Via MiXCR, TCRdb re-called the 5' RACE reads, giving one row per CDR3 protein. Of about 1.5 million distinct CDR3 sequences detected, approximately 39% appear once; the ten largest clones hold approximately 4%. The sequenced sample consisted of blood. The receptors come from a woman aged 18-29 years in good health.

This clonotype was seen a handful of times. This chain links TRBV3-1 with TRBJ2-1; D is uncertain. CDR1 LGHDT and CDR2 YNNKEL come from the germline V gene (reference sequence). Trimming shortened V by 3 bases and J by 7 bases, and 7 bases separated the two germline ends. The CDR3 has 12 amino acids. CDR3 loop: CASSQPANEQFF. The CDR3 DNA reads TGTGCCAGCAGCCAGCCTGCTAATGAGCAGTTCTTC.

The gene calls are TRBV7-2 and TRBJ1-5; no clear D gene. Looked up from germline, CDR1 is SGHTA and CDR2 is FQGNSA. Trimming left V 5 bases short and J 4 bases short, with 15 bases between. The CDR3 totals 15 residues. In nucleotides, the CDR3 is TGTGCCAGCAGCGCGTTACCGGGCCCAAATCAGCCCCAGCATTTT. It yields the protein CASSALPGPNQPQHF.

The chain uses TRBV6-2 or TRBV6-3 and TRBJ1-1; D is unresolved. Trimming cost V 8 bases and J 0 bases, with 10 bases left between them. CDR1 and CDR2 (germline): MNHEY, SVGEGT. The CDR3 covers 13 residues. CDR3 nucleotides: TGTGCCAGCCAGAGGACGGTGAACACTGAAGCTTTCTTT. Amino acid sequence: CASQRTVNTEAFF.

This clonotype occurred once. The chain has TRBV20-1 and TRBJ2-1; 7 bases line up with TRBD2. Germline V gene lookup returns CDR1 DFQATT and CDR2 SNEGSKA (reference sequence). CDR3 size: 13 residues. Trimming at V came to 3 bases and at J to 9 bases, leaving 8 bases not matched to a gene. CDR3 in amino acids: CSARPLAAAEQFF. The CDR3 DNA reads as TGCAGTGCTAGGCCTCTAGCGGCGGCTGAGCAGTTCTTC.

The chain is built from TRBV9 and TRBJ2-1; TRBD2 agrees at 10 bases. This CDR3 contains 15 residues. Germline CDR1 is SGDLS and CDR2 is YYNGEE. V lost 0 bases to trimming and J lost 6 bases; unmatched junction nucleotides: 3. The CDR3 spells CASSVGGTSVNEQFF. CDR3 coding DNA: TGTGCCAGCAGCGTAGGTGGGACTAGCGTCAATGAGCAGTTCTTC.

The CDR3 region is CASLSPGGQDTEAFF. CDR3 bases: TGTGCCAGCCTGAGCCCCGGGGGGCAAGACACTGAAGCTTTCTTT. The J gene is TRBJ1-1, the V gene TRBV2; D possibly corresponds to TRBD1 (6 bases). The CDR3 length is 15 residues. CDR1 is SNHLY, CDR2 FYNNEI, per germline. Trimming pared 8 bases from V and 3 bases from J, leaving 19 bases between.

This clonotype showed up just a few times. This chain links TRBV29-1 with TRBJ1-1; 9 nucleotides align to TRBD1. The germline CDR1 and CDR2 sequences are SQVTM and ANQGSEA. V lost 4 bases to trimming and J lost 3 bases; unmatched junction nucleotides: 6. CDR3 length: 14 residues. As DNA, the CDR3 is TGCAGCGTTGTTATCTGGACAGGGGACACTGAAGCTTTCTTT. Translation gives CSVVIWTGDTEAFF.

This clonotype was counted between two and nine times. The V and J genes are TRBV27 and TRBJ1-2; D is perhaps TRBD1 (6 bases). Looked up from germline, CDR1 is MNHEY and CDR2 is SMNVEV (reference sequence). The ends were cut back, 4 bases at V and 1 base at J, with 16 bases in the middle. This CDR3 contains 16 residues. The CDR3 sequence: CASSSRTERYNYGYTF. Here the CDR3 DNA reads TGTGCCAGCAGTTCAAGGACAGAACGCTATAACTATGGCTACACCTTC.

This rearrangement joins TRBV20-1 to TRBJ1-1; 11 nucleotides align to TRBD1. CDR3 size: 16 residues. Germline V lookup: CDR1 DFQATT, CDR2 SNEGSKA (reference sequence). Trimming removed 4 bases from V and 5 bases from J; junction bases left unmatched: 12. The CDR3 nucleotides read TGCAGTGCTACGCCGCGGACAGGGGGCGCGGTTACTGAAGCTTTCTTT. Translated, it gives CSATPRTGGAVTEAFF.

This sequence joins TRBV30 and TRBJ2-5; possible D gene TRBD2, 7 bases. Trimming shortened V by 1 base and J by 5 bases, and 14 bases separated the two germline ends. The CDR3 has 14 amino acids. Germline V gene data show CDR1 as GTSNPN and CDR2 as SVGIG (reference sequence). CDR3 in DNA: TGTGCCTGGAGTGAAGGGGGGGCGGTGGAGACCCAGTACTTC. Encoded protein: CAWSEGGAVETQYF.

The rearrangement uses TRBV4-2 and TRBJ2-3, with TRBD2 matching over 9 bases. The CDR3 has 14 residues. CDR1 is LGHNA, CDR2 YNFKEQ, per germline. V lost 3 bases, J lost 6 bases, and 4 bases stayed unmatched. CDR3 nucleotides: TGTGCCAGCAGCCAGGGACTAGCAAGGGATACGCAGTATTTT. This gives the protein CASSQGLARDTQYF.

As regards this clonotype: An end of the junction does not agree with germline; a read error may underlie this. The chain uses TRBV2 and TRBJ2-6, with 11 bases that match TRBD2. The germline gives CDR1 SNHLY, CDR2 FYNNEI. The CDR3 is 18 residues long. DNA for the CDR3: TGTGCCAGCAGTTCTTTTGTAGCGGGGGGGAGTGGGGCCGACGTCCTGACTTTC. Protein: CASSSFVAGGSGADVLTF.

This clonotype appeared a few times. The gene calls are TRBV29-1 and TRBJ2-5, with 7 bases fitting TRBD1. Trimming removed 8 bases from V and 0 bases from J; junction bases left unmatched: 6. The CDR3 contains 13 residues. Germline CDR1 reads SQVTM; CDR2 reads ANQGSEA. CDR3: CSILDRNQETQYF. Written as DNA, the CDR3 is TGCAGCATATTGGACAGGAACCAAGAGACCCAGTACTTC.

This clonotype was counted only a few times. V and J are TRBV6-6 and TRBJ1-4; perhaps TRBD1 as D (5 bases). CDR3 length: 16 amino acids. V lost 0 bases to trimming and J lost 4 bases, with 12 bases between them. Germline V gene lookup returns CDR1 MNHNY and CDR2 SVGAGI (reference sequence). The CDR3 nucleotides read TGTGCCAGCAGTTACTCGCAGGGAGGGGTTAATGAAAAACTGTTTTTT. It codes for CASSYSQGGVNEKLFF.

The chain couples TRBV21-1 to TRBJ2-1; the listed D gene, TRBD2, was not tested against the DNA. TRBV21-1 is noted as a pseudogene. The CDR3 sequence is 19 residues long. The CDR3: CASSPGGLGLAGVHNEQFF. The CDR3 DNA follows: TGTGCCAGCAGCCCTGGGGGATTGGGACTAGCGGGAGTACACAATGAGCAGTTCTTC.

This chain's CDR3 is CASSRDRGSEAFF. As DNA, the CDR3 is TGCGCCAGCAGCCGGGACAGGGGTTCTGAAGCTTTCTTT. The chain recombines TRBV5-1 with TRBJ1-1; TRBD1 matches at 10 bases. V lost 4 bases to trimming and J lost 6 bases; unmatched junction nucleotides: 3. CDR3 length: 13 amino acids. Germline V lookup: CDR1 SGHRS, CDR2 YFSETQ.

The rearrangement links TRBV4-3 to TRBJ1-6; D is unclear. V dropped 0 bases and J dropped 13 bases, with 10 bases sitting between them. Per germline, CDR1 LGHNA and CDR2 YSLEER. This CDR3 comprises 13 residues. Here the CDR3 DNA reads TGCGCCAGCAGCCAAGATCAGCAGTATCCCCTCCACTTT. Its translation is CASSQDQQYPLHF.

This clonotype was counted once. The chain has TRBV29-1 and TRBJ2-1; 10 nucleotides agree with TRBD2. V trimming: 0 bases; J trimming: 10 bases; junction bases outside the gene matches: 6. Per germline, CDR1 SQVTM and CDR2 ANQGSEA. The CDR3 has 14 residues. The CDR3: CSVEEGLAGGEQFF. The DNA for the CDR3 is TGCAGCGTTGAAGAGGGGTTAGCGGGAGGAGAGCAGTTCTTC.

The chain has TRBV12-3 or TRBV12-4 and TRBJ1-1; tentative D call: TRBD1 (5 bases). The CDR3 extends over 15 amino acids. Deletions cut 3 bases from V and 0 bases from J, with 11 bases between. DNA for the CDR3: TGTGCCAGCAGTTTTCTTGGGGGAATGAACACTGAAGCTTTCTTT. Protein sequence: CASSFLGGMNTEAFF.

In this sample, this clonotype turned up many times. Sequence at one end of the junction differs from germline and may be a read error. The V call is TRBV7-7, the J call TRBJ2-1, with D perhaps matching TRBD1 or TRBD2 (5 bases each). Per germline, CDR1 SSHAT and CDR2 FNYEAQ (reference sequence). The CDR3 runs 14 residues. This chain's CDR3 is CASSLAQGYNEQFF. The CDR3 DNA sequence: TGTGCTAGCAGCTTAGCGCAGGGTTACAATGAGCAGTTCTTC. The full variable domain, rest sourced from reference TRBV7-7 and TRBJ2-1, is GAGVSQSPRYKVTKRGQDVTLRCDPISSHATLYWYQQALGQGPEFLTYFNYEAQPDKSGLPSDRFSAERPEGSISTLTIQRTEQRDSAMYRCASSLAQGYNEQFFGPGTRLTVL.

This clonotype was seen more than once but under ten times. The rearrangement links TRBV6-2 or TRBV6-3 to TRBJ2-1, with 11 bases lining up with TRBD2. Losses at the gene ends were 0 bases for V and 4 bases for J; bases not matched to a gene: 2. Germline CDR1 and CDR2: MNHEY and SVGEGT. This CDR3 contains 16 residues. CDR3 loop: CASSYSLAGDYNEQFF. The CDR3 DNA follows: TGTGCCAGCAGTTACTCACTAGCGGGGGATTACAATGAGCAGTTCTTC.

CDR3 nucleotides: TGTGCCTGGAGTGTGTCCCCGCCCCGGGCAAACACTGAAGCTTTCTTT. As protein: CAWSVSPPRANTEAFF. The chain employs TRBV30 and TRBJ1-1; no firm D call. The germline V gene encodes CDR1 GTSNPN and CDR2 SVGIG (reference sequence). V was cut by 0 bases and J by 2 bases, with 16 bases left in between. This CDR3 is 16 amino acids long.

The rearrangement uses TRBV20-1 and TRBJ1-2, with no clear D. CDR1 DFQATT and CDR2 SNEGSKA come from the germline V gene (reference sequence). The CDR3 spans 12 residues. Trimming removed 0 bases from V and 5 bases from J, with 7 bases in between. CDR3 nucleotide sequence: TGCAGTGCTAGAGACAACGCTTATGGCTACACCTTC. Translation: CSARDNAYGYTF.